Detailed here is one T cell receptor beta chain. This sample stems from a study of radiotherapy plus CTLA-4 blockade in lung cancer. Here immunoSEQ multiplex PCR was the method, and the copy in TCRdb shows in-frame clones only, minus some. The sample lists 48,000 or so clones, approximately 84% seen once, with 4% to 5% in the top ten. The source was peripheral blood, collected from a patient treated with radiotherapy plus ipilimumab. The receptor's source is a human donor with non-small cell lung cancer whose response to radiotherapy plus ipilimumab could not be evaluated.

CDR3 nucleotide sequence: TGTGCCAGCAGCCGTAGGGACAGGAAATACGAGCAGTACTTC. This encodes CASSRRDRKYEQYF. V is TRBV11-2 and J is TRBJ2-7; 8 bases are a match to TRBD1. The CDR3 has 14 residues. Germline V lookup: CDR1 SGHAT, CDR2 FQNNGV. The ends lost 5 bases at V and 4 bases at J; junction bases unmatched: 7.